This T cell receptor (beta chain) emerged from a study of cytomegalovirus exposure and HLA in healthy donors. On this clone itself: Its specificity is unknown.

General study results and limits: It was reported that the classifier diagnosed cytomegalovirus status with high specificity and sensitivity in both the original and validation cohorts. A later analysis showed that HLA-associated TCR beta chains had undergone more clonal expansion than equally common others.

PCR employed 60 Vbeta and 13 Jbeta primers. The table came from immunoSEQ multiplex PCR; TCRdb's copy has only in-frame clones and leaves some out. Of 190,000 or so clones in the sample, 70% to 80% were seen once. The V gene's germline CDR1 is SQVTM and CDR2 ANQGSEA. The V gene lost 6 bases and the J gene lost 3 bases, with 8 bases spanning the gap. The CDR3 is made up of 11 amino acids. The material sequenced was PBMCs. The receptor's source is a girl aged 5 to 17 in good health and CMV-seropositive. The V gene is TRBV29-1, the J gene TRBJ1-1; D unresolved. CDR3 residues: CSVAGYTEAFF. CDR3 DNA: TGCAGCGTGGCCGGGTACACTGAAGCTTTCTTT.